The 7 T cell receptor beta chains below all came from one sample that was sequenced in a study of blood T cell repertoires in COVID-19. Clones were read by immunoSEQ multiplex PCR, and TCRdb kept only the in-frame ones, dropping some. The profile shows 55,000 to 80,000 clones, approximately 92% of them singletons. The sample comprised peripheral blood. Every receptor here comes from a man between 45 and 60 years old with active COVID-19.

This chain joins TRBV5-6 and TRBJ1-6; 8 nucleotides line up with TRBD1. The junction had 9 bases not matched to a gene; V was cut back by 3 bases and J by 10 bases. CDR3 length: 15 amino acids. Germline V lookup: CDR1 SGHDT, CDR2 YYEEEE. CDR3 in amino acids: CASSSTGQGGSPLHF. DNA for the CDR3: TGTGCCAGCAGCTCCACAGGACAGGGAGGATCACCCCTCCACTTT. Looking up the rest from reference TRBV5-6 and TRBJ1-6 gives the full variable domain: DAGVTQSPTHLIKTRGQQVTLRCSPKSGHDTVSWYQQALGQGPQFIFQYYEEEERQRGNFPDRFSGHQFPNYSSELNVNALLLGDSALYLCASSSTGQGGSPLHFGNGTRLTVT.

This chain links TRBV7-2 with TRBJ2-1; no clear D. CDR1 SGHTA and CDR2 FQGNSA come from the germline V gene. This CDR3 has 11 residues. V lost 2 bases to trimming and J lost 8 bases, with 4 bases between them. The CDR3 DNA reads TGTGCCAGCAGCTTATCATATGAGCAGTTCTTC. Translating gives CASSLSYEQFF. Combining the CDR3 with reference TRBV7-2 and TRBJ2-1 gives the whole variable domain GAGVSQSPSNKVTEKGKDVELRCDPISGHTALYWYRQSLGQGLEFLIYFQGNSAPDKSGLPSDRFSAERTGGSVSTLTIQRTQQEDSAVYLCASSLSYEQFFGPGTRLTVL.

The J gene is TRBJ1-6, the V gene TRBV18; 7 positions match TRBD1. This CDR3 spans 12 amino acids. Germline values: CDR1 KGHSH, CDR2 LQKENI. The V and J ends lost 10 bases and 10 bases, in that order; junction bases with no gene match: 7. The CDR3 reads CATKTGVSPLHF. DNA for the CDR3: TGTGCCACCAAAACAGGGGTATCACCCCTCCACTTT.

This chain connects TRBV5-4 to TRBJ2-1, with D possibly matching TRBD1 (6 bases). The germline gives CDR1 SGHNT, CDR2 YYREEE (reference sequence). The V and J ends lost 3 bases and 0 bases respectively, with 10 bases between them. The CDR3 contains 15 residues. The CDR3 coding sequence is TGTGCCAGCAGCTCCGACAGGCGCTCCTACAATGAGCAGTTCTTC. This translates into CASSSDRRSYNEQFF.

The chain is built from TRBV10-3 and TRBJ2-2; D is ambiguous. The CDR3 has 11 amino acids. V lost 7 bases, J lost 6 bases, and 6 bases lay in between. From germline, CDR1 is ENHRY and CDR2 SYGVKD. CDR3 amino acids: CAITEAGELFF. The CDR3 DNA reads TGTGCCATCACAGAGGCCGGGGAGCTGTTTTTT.

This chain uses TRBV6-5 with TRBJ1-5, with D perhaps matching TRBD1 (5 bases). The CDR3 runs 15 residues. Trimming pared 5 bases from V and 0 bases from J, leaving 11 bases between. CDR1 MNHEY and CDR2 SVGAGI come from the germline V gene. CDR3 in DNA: TGTGCCAGCAGTCTACAGGACAATAGCAATCAGCCCCAGCATTTT. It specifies CASSLQDNSNQPQHF.

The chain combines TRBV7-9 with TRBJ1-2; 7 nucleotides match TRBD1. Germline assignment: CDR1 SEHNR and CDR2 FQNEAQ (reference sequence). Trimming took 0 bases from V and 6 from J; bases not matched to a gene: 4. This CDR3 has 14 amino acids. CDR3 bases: TGTGCCAGCAGCTTAGCGGGACAGCCTCATGGCTACACCTTC. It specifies CASSLAGQPHGYTF.